These T cell receptor beta chains were read from a single sample in a study of shared clonotypes between healthy human individuals. The protocol was immunoSEQ multiplex PCR, while the TCRdb copy is restricted to in-frame clones and leaves out a portion. The sample lists roughly 2.5 million clones, roughly 92% occurring once. The source material was naive CD4+ T cells sorted from blood. These receptor sequences come from a young man in good health. The CDR3 runs from the conserved cysteine through the conserved F or W. The order of the fields is CDR3 DNA, CDR3 protein, CDR3 length, clone size, D gene, J gene, V gene. The D gene is left open where the match is weak. The size field is filled for only some rows; it gives once, few, many or a size class.

DNA: TGTGCCAGCAGCTTAGTGGAGGGACAGGGCTACGAGCAGTACTTC
CDR3: CASSLVEGQGYEQYF
length: 15
size: NA
D: TRBD1
J: TRBJ2-7
V: TRBV11-2

DNA: TGTGCCAGCTCGCCGGCGACTAGTATGAATGAGCAGTTCTTC
CDR3: CASSPATSMNEQFF
length: 14
size: NA
D: NA
J: TRBJ2-1
V: TRBV18

DNA: TGTGCCAGCAGCCCCCGGGTGGGGGGCCCGGGGGAGCTGTTTTTT
CDR3: CASSPRVGGPGELFF
length: 15
size: NA
D: NA
J: TRBJ2-2
V: TRBV13

DNA: TGTGCCTGGAGTACGGGGCAGTCCAATCAGCCCCAGCATTTT
CDR3: CAWSTGQSNQPQHF
length: 14
size: few
D: NA
J: TRBJ1-5
V: TRBV30

DNA: TGTGCCAGCAGAGTTACAGGGACTGGGGCCAACGTCCTGACTTTC
CDR3: CASRVTGTGANVLTF
length: 15
size: NA
D: NA
J: TRBJ2-6
V: TRBV2

DNA: TGTGCCAGCAGTGGTATCGGGGGGGGCAATCAGCCCCAGCATTTT
CDR3: CASSGIGGGNQPQHF
length: 15
size: NA
D: NA
J: TRBJ1-5
V: TRBV28

DNA: TGTGCCAGCAGTTACGGTGCAGGGATATACGAGCAGTACTTC
CDR3: CASSYGAGIYEQYF
length: 14
size: NA
D: NA
J: TRBJ2-7
V: TRBV6-5

DNA: TGTGCCAGCAGTCGGCAGATCCAAGAGACCCAGTACTTC
CDR3: CASSRQIQETQYF
length: 13
size: NA
D: NA
J: TRBJ2-5
V: TRBV6-6

DNA: TGTGCCAGCAGTGATGCGGGGGGGCCTGGAAACACCATATATTTT
CDR3: CASSDAGGPGNTIYF
length: 15
size: NA
D: NA
J: TRBJ1-3
V: TRBV25-1

DNA: TGTGCCACGACCCCGAGGCAAGGCCGAGAGCAGTTCTTC
CDR3: CATTPRQGREQFF
length: 13
size: NA
D: NA
J: TRBJ2-1
V: TRBV15

DNA: TGTGCCAGCAGCCCCGGGACAGGGGAGACCCAGTACTTC
CDR3: CASSPGTGETQYF
length: 13
size: NA
D: TRBD1
J: TRBJ2-5
V: TRBV7-3

DNA: TGCGCCAGCAGTTACCTAGCGGGGGACCCCTACGAGCAGTACTTC
CDR3: CASSYLAGDPYEQYF
length: 15
size: NA
D: TRBD2
J: TRBJ2-7
V: TRBV5-1

DNA: TGTGCCAGCTCACCTGCGGGGGCCTTTAGCACAGATACGCAGTATTTT
CDR3: CASSPAGAFSTDTQYF
length: 16
size: NA
D: NA
J: TRBJ2-3
V: TRBV18

DNA: TGTGCCAGCAGTGAAGAGCGCATCCTCCAAAACCCCCGCTATGGCTACACCTTC
CDR3: CASSEERILQNPRYGYTF
length: 18
size: NA
D: NA
J: TRBJ1-2
V: TRBV6-1

DNA: TGTGCCAGCAGTGAAGGCTATGGCTACACCTTC
CDR3: CASSEGYGYTF
length: 11
size: few
D: NA
J: TRBJ1-2
V: TRBV6-1

DNA: TGCGCCAGCAGCGACCGGGACCAAGGAAACACCATATATTTT
CDR3: CASSDRDQGNTIYF
length: 14
size: NA
D: NA
J: TRBJ1-3
V: TRBV5-1

DNA: TGTGCCAGCAGCGACCGGGACAGTGGAACTGGAAACACCATATATTTT
CDR3: CASSDRDSGTGNTIYF
length: 16
size: NA
D: TRBD1
J: TRBJ1-3
V: TRBV7-2

DNA: TGTGCCTGGAGAAAAGGGCAAAGCGGGCTTCCAGATACGCAGTATTTT
CDR3: CAWRKGQSGLPDTQYF
length: 16
size: once
D: NA
J: TRBJ2-3
V: TRBV30

DNA: TGCGCCAGCAGCAAGGGACAGGCCTCTGGAAACACCATATATTTT
CDR3: CASSKGQASGNTIYF
length: 15
size: NA
D: TRBD1
J: TRBJ1-3
V: TRBV5-1

DNA: TGTGCCAGCTCACCCTTGACAGCCAACACAGATACGCAGTATTTT
CDR3: CASSPLTANTDTQYF
length: 15
size: NA
D: NA
J: TRBJ2-3
V: TRBV18

DNA: TGTGCCAGCAGCCGCGGACAGGGAAAACAGCCCCAGCATTTT
CDR3: CASSRGQGKQPQHF
length: 14
size: NA
D: TRBD1
J: TRBJ1-5
V: TRBV27

DNA: TGTGCCAGCAGCTTGGGCAGTAGGAACACAGATACGCAGTATTTT
CDR3: CASSLGSRNTDTQYF
length: 15
size: NA
D: NA
J: TRBJ2-3
V: TRBV5-6